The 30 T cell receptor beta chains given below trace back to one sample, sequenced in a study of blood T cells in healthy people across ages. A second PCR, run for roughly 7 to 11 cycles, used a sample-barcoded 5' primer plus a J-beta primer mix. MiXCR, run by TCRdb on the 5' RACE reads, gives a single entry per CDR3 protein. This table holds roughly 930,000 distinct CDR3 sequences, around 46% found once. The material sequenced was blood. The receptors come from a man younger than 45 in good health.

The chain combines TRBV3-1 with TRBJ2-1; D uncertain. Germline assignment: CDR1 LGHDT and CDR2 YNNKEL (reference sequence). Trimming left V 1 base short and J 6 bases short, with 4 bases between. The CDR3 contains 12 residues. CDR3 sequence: CASSQAPNEQFF. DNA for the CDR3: TGTGCCAGCAGCCAAGCCCCCAATGAGCAGTTCTTC.

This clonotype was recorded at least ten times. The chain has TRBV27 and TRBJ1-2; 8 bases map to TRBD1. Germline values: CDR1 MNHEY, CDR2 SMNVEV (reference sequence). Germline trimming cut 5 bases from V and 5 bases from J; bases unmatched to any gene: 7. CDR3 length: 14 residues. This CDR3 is CASSRQGLGYGYTF. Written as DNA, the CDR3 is TGTGCCAGCAGTCGACAGGGGCTAGGTTATGGCTACACCTTC.

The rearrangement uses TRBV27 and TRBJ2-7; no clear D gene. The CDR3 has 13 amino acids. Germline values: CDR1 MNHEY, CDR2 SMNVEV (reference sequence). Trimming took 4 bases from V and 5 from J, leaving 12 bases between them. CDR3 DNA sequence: TGTGCCAGCAGTTCTCAGGTGACGCACGAGCAGTACTTC. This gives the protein CASSSQVTHEQYF.

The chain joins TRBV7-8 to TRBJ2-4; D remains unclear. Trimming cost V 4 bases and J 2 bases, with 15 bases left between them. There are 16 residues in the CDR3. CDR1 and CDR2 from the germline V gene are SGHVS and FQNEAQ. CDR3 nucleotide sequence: TGTGCCAGCAGCTCACCAGCCAGGTCAACCAAAAACATTCAGTACTTC. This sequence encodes CASSSPARSTKNIQYF.

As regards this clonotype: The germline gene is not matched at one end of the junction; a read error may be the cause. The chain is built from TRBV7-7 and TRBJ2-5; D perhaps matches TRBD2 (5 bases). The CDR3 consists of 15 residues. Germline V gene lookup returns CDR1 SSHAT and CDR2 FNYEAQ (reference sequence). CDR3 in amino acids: CASSASRVGVQTQYF. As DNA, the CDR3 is TGTGCTAGCAGCGCTAGCCGGGTAGGAGTGCAGACCCAGTACTTC. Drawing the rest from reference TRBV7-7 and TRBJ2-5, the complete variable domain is GAGVSQSPRYKVTKRGQDVTLRCDPISSHATLYWYQQALGQGPEFLTYFNYEAQPDKSGLPSDRFSAERPEGSISTLTIQRTEQRDSAMYRCASSASRVGVQTQYFGPGTRLLVL.

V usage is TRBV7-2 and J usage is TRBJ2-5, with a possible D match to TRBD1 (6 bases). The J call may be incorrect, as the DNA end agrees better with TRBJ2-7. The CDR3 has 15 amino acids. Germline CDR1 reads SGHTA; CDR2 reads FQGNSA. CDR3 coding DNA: TGTGCCAGCAGCTTAGAGGCAGGGGACCTCTACGAGCAGTACTTC. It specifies CASSLEAGDLYEQYF.

The CDR3 sequence: CASSLGPEYNEQFF. The CDR3 DNA is TGTGCCAGCAGCTTAGGCCCAGAATACAATGAGCAGTTCTTC. V gene TRBV7-2 combines with J gene TRBJ2-1; D remains unclear. The CDR3 extends over 14 amino acids. Looked up from germline, CDR1 is SGHTA and CDR2 is FQGNSA. V lost 1 base and J 4 bases, leaving 8 bases between the germline ends.

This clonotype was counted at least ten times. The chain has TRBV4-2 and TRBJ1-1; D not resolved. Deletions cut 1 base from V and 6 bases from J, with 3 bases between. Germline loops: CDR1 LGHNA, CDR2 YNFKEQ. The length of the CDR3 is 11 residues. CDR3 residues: CASSQGAEAFF. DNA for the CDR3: TGTGCCAGCAGCCAAGGGGCTGAAGCTTTCTTT.

The CDR3 here is CASSYDRNLYGYTF. Here the CDR3 DNA reads TGTGCCAGCAGCTACGACCGAAATCTCTATGGCTACACCTTC. The chain uses TRBV27 and TRBJ1-2; D gene unclear. Deletions cut 6 bases from V and 4 bases from J, with 15 bases between. This CDR3 spans 14 amino acids. Germline CDR1 reads MNHEY; CDR2 reads SMNVEV (reference sequence).

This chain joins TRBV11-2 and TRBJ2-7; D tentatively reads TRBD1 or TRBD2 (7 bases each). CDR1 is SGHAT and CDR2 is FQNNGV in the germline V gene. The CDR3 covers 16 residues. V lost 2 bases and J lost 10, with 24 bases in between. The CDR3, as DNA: TGTGCCAGCAGCTTAAGAGAACGGGGGGCTGGACAGGCCCAGTACTTC. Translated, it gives CASSLRERGAGQAQYF.

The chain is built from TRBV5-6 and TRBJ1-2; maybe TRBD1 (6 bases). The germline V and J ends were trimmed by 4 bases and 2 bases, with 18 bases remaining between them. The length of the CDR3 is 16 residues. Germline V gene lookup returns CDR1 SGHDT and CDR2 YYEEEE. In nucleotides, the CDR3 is TGTGCCAGCAGCCCAACATCCAGGGGAACCAACTATGGCTACACCTTC. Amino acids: CASSPTSRGTNYGYTF.

CDR3 sequence reads: CAWSGLDSSYEQYF. The CDR3, as DNA: TGTGCCTGGAGTGGTCTGGACAGCTCCTACGAGCAGTACTTC. This chain links TRBV30 with TRBJ2-7; possible D gene TRBD1, 6 bases. The CDR3 has 14 residues. V gave up 1 base and J gave up 0 bases, with 10 bases separating them. Per germline, CDR1 GTSNPN and CDR2 SVGIG (reference sequence).

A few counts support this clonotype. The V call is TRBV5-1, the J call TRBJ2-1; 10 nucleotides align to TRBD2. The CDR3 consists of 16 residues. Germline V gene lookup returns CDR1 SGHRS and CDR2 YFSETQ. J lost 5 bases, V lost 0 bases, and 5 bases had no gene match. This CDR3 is CASSLGPSGSHNEQFF. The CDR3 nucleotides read TGCGCCAGCAGCTTGGGGCCTAGCGGGAGTCACAATGAGCAGTTCTTC.

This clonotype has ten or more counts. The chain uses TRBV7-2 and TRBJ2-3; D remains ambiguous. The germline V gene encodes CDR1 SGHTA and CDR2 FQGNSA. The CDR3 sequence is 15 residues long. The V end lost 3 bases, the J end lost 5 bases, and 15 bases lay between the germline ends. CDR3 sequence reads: CASSLGLVSRDTQYF. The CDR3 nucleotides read TGTGCCAGCAGCTTGGGTTTAGTATCTCGAGATACGCAGTATTTT.

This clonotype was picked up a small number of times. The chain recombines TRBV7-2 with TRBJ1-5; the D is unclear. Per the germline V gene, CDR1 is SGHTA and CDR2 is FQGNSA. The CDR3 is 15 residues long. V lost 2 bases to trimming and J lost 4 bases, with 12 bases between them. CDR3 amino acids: CASSLFSVFNQPQHF. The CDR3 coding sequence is TGTGCCAGCAGCTTATTCTCCGTATTTAATCAGCCCCAGCATTTT. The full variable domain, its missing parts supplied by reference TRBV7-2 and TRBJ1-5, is GAGVSQSPSNKVTEKGKDVELRCDPISGHTALYWYRQSLGQGLEFLIYFQGNSAPDKSGLPSDRFSAERTGGSVSTLTIQRTQQEDSAVYLCASSLFSVFNQPQHFGDGTRLSIL.

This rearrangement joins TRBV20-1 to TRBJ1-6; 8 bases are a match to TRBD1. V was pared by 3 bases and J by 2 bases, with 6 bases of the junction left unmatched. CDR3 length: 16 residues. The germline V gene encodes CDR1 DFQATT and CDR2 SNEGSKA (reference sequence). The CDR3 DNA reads TGCAGTGCTAGGTCGACAGGGGTCGCCTATAATTCACCCCTCCACTTT. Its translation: CSARSTGVAYNSPLHF.

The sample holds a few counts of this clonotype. CDR3 residues: CASSSGQGDNQPQHF. The CDR3 DNA sequence: TGTGCCAGCAGTTCCGGACAGGGGGACAATCAGCCCCAGCATTTT. The chain joins TRBV28 to TRBJ1-5; 10 nucleotides match TRBD1. CDR1 is MDHEN and CDR2 is SYDVKM in the germline V gene. The J segment lost 3 bases and the V segment lost 4 bases, leaving 3 bases of the junction unmatched. The CDR3 sequence is 15 residues long.

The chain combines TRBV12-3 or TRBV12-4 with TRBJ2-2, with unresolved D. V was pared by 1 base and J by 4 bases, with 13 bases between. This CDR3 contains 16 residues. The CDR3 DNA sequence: TGTGCCAGCAGTTTAGACACTTTCCGTGGCACCGGGGAGCTGTTTTTT. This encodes CASSLDTFRGTGELFF.

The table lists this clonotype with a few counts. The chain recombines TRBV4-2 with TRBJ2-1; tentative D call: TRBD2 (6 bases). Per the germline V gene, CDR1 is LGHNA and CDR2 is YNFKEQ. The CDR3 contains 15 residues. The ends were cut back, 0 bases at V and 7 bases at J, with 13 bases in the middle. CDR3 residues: CASSQDRDWGNEQFF. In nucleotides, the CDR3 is TGTGCCAGCAGCCAAGATAGGGACTGGGGGAATGAGCAGTTCTTC.

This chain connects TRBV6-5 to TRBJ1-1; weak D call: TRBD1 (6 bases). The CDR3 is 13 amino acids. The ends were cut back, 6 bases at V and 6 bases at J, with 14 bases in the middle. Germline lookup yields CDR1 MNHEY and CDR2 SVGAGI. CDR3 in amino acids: CASRSRGGPEAFF. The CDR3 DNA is TGTGCCAGCAGAAGTAGAGGGGGGCCTGAAGCTTTCTTT.

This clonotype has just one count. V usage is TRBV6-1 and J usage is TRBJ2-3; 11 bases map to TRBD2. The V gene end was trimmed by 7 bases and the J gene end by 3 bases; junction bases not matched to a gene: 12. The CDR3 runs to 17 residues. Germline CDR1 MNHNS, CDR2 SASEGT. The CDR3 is CASTPRVAGGPTDTQYF. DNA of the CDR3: TGTGCCAGCACCCCTAGAGTAGCGGGGGGGCCGACAGATACGCAGTATTTT.

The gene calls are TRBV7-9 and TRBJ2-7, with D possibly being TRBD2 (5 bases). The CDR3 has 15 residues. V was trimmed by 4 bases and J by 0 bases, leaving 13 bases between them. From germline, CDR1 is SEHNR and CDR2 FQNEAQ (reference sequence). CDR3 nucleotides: TGTGCCAGCAGCTCGACTAAGCCGAGCTCCTACGAGCAGTACTTC. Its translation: CASSSTKPSSYEQYF.

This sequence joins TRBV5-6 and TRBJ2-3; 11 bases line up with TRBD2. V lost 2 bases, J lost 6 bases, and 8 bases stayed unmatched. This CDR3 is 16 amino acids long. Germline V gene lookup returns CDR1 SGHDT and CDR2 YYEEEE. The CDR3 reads CASSFMTSGVMDTQYF. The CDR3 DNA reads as TGTGCCAGCAGCTTCATGACTAGCGGGGTGATGGATACGCAGTATTTT.

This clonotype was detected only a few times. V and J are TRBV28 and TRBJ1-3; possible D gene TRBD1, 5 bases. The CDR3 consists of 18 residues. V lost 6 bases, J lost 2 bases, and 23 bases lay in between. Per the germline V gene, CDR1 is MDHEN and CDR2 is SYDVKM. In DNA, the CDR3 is TGTGCCAGCAGCCGACTCCCGGGACTTGAAACCCCTGGAAACACCATATATTTT. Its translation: CASSRLPGLETPGNTIYF.

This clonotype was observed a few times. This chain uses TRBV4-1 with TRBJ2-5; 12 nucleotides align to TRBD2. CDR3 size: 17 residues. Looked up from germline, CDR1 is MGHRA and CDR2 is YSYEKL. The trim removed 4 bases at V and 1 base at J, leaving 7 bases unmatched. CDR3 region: CASSRGTSGPVQETQYF. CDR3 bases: TGCGCCAGCAGCCGGGGGACTAGCGGGCCCGTCCAAGAGACCCAGTACTTC.

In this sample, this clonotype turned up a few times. CDR3 in amino acids: CASSLGSLATDTQYF. DNA for the CDR3: TGTGCCAGCAGTCTGGGGTCCTTAGCCACAGATACGCAGTATTTT. This sequence joins TRBV6-1 and TRBJ2-3; no reliable D call. The CDR3 spans 15 residues. The V gene's germline CDR1 is MNHNS and CDR2 SASEGT. The V end lost 5 bases, the J end lost 2 bases, and 14 bases lay between the germline ends.

CDR3 sequence reads: CASRPTELEWLKGSTDTQYF. DNA of the CDR3: TGTGCCAGCAGACCTACAGAACTTGAATGGTTAAAGGGAAGCACAGATACGCAGTATTTT. This chain joins TRBV12-3 or TRBV12-4 and TRBJ2-3; D remains unclear. The ends were cut back, 6 bases at V and 0 bases at J, with 28 bases in the middle. The CDR3 length is 20 residues.

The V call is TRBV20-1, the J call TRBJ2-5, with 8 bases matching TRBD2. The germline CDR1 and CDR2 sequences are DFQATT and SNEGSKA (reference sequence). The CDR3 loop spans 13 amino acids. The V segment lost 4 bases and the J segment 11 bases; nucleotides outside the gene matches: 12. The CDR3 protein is CSATERGPQGQYF. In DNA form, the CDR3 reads TGCAGTGCTACAGAGCGGGGGCCTCAGGGGCAGTACTTC.

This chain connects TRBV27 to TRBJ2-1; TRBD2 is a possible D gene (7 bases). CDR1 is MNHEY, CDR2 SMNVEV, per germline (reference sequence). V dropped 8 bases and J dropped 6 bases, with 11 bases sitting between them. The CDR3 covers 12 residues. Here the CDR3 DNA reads TGTGCCAGCGGTAGGGGGGGCAATGAGCAGTTCTTC. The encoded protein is CASGRGGNEQFF.

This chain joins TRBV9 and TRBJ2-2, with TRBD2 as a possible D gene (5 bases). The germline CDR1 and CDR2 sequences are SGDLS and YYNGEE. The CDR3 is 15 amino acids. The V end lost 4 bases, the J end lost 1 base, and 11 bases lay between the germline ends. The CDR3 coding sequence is TGTGCCAGCAGCCTCTCGGGGAAGAACACCGGGGAGCTGTTTTTT. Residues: CASSLSGKNTGELFF.